Presented here are 15 T cell receptor beta chains from one specimen sequenced in a study of blood T cell repertoires in COVID-19. The assay was immunoSEQ multiplex PCR, and TCRdb's table has in-frame clones only and misses some. The sample records 200,000 to 250,000 clones, 80% to 90% being singletons. The sequenced sample was peripheral blood. All receptors derive from a man aged 30-40 years with COVID-19, enrolled during active disease.

V gene TRBV6-2 or TRBV6-3 combines with J gene TRBJ2-6, with D possibly matching TRBD1 (6 bases). Germline CDR1 is MNHEY and CDR2 is SVGEGT. The V gene lost 5 bases and the J gene lost 0 bases, with 14 bases spanning the gap. This CDR3 is built from 17 residues. The CDR3 DNA reads as TGTGCCAGCAGTGGACAGACGAAACTCTCTGGGGCCAACGTCCTGACTTTC. Protein: CASSGQTKLSGANVLTF.

The chain combines TRBV7-2 with TRBJ2-1, with TRBD2 matching 10 bases. CDR1 is SGHTA, CDR2 FQGNSA, per germline. Germline trimming cut 3 bases from V and 5 bases from J; bases unmatched to any gene: 4. The CDR3 is 15 amino acids. CDR3 in DNA: TGTGCCAGCAGCTTCTGGACTAGCGGAAACAATGAGCAGTTCTTC. Amino acid sequence: CASSFWTSGNNEQFF. The complete variable domain, with remaining parts taken from reference TRBV7-2 and TRBJ2-1, reads GAGVSQSPSNKVTEKGKDVELRCDPISGHTALYWYRQSLGQGLEFLIYFQGNSAPDKSGLPSDRFSAERTGGSVSTLTIQRTQQEDSAVYLCASSFWTSGNNEQFFGPGTRLTVL.

The chain uses TRBV18 and TRBJ1-6, with 7 bases matching TRBD1. Trimming removed 4 bases from V and 10 bases from J; junction bases left unmatched: 10. CDR1 and CDR2 from the germline V gene are KGHSH and LQKENI. The CDR3 covers 15 residues. In DNA, the CDR3 is TGTGCCAGCTCACAAGGGGGCCAGATCGGATCACCCCTCCACTTT. Amino acid sequence: CASSQGGQIGSPLHF.

V usage is TRBV5-1 and J usage is TRBJ1-1, with 7 bases aligning to TRBD1. Germline assignment: CDR1 SGHRS and CDR2 YFSETQ. V lost 4 bases and J lost 10; bases outside the gene matches: 16. This CDR3 is built from 15 residues. The CDR3: CASSGSNRGGGTAFF. Written as DNA, the CDR3 is TGCGCCAGCAGCGGGAGTAACAGGGGCGGAGGGACAGCTTTCTTT.

This sequence joins TRBV9 and TRBJ2-1; the match to TRBD1 covers 9 bases. Germline V gives CDR1 SGDLS, CDR2 YYNGEE. V shed 4 bases and J 9 bases; nucleotides not matched to a gene: 5. The CDR3 totals 13 residues. CDR3 DNA: TGTGCCAGCAGCACTCGACAGGGGGGTGAGCAGTTCTTC. Translation gives CASSTRQGGEQFF.

This sequence joins TRBV7-3 and TRBJ2-6; perhaps TRBD1 as D (6 bases). Trimming left V 5 bases short and J 4 bases short, with 15 bases between. The CDR3 extends over 16 amino acids. Per the germline V gene, CDR1 is SGHTA and CDR2 is FQGTGA. CDR3 sequence reads: CASSPRGAFGANVLTF. For the CDR3, the DNA is TGTGCCAGCAGCCCCAGGGGCGCCTTCGGGGCCAACGTCCTGACTTTC. Complete variable domain (other parts from reference TRBV7-3 and TRBJ2-6): GAGVSQTPSNKVTEKGKYVELRCDPISGHTALYWYRQSLGQGPEFLIYFQGTGAADDSGLPNDRFFAVRPEGSVSTLKIQRTERGDSAVYLCASSPRGAFGANVLTFGAGSRLTVL.

The chain uses TRBV9 and TRBJ1-2; 8 positions agree with TRBD1. In germline, CDR1 is SGDLS, CDR2 YYNGEE. The CDR3 spans 14 residues. The V and J ends lost 0 bases and 5 bases, in that order; junction bases with no gene match: 3. CDR3 nucleotides: TGTGCCAGCAGCGTAGAGACAGGGGCGTATGGCTACACCTTC. Its protein is CASSVETGAYGYTF.

The chain carries TRBV7-9 and TRBJ2-1; D might be TRBD2 (6 bases). The V and J ends lost 5 bases and 9 bases respectively, with 14 bases between them. CDR3 size: 13 residues. Germline V gene sequence: CDR1 SEHNR, CDR2 FQNEAQ (reference sequence). CDR3 in amino acids: CASSPDLEGEQFF. CDR3 nucleotides: TGTGCCAGCAGCCCCGACTTGGAGGGTGAGCAGTTCTTC.

The chain carries TRBV18 and TRBJ1-2; D ambiguous. Germline V gives CDR1 KGHSH, CDR2 LQKENI. This CDR3 has 15 residues. The ends were cut back, 5 bases at V and 8 bases at J, with 21 bases in the middle. In DNA, the CDR3 is TGTGCCAGCTCATATTCCTTCGGAAACAGTGGCGGCTACACCTTC. Its translation is CASSYSFGNSGGYTF.

The DNA for the CDR3 is TGTGCCAGCAGTGAAGAGGCGGCAAGTTTCTACGAGCAGTACTTC. Translating it yields CASSEEAASFYEQYF. The chain recombines TRBV2 with TRBJ2-7; D uncertain. The germline V gene has CDR1 SNHLY and CDR2 FYNNEI. This CDR3 contains 15 residues. V dropped 1 base and J dropped 3 bases, with 13 bases sitting between them.

This clone was seen once. The chain carries TRBV28 and TRBJ1-1; 7 nucleotides align to TRBD1. The V gene end was trimmed by 2 bases and the J gene end by 2 bases; junction bases not matched to a gene: 11. Per germline, CDR1 MDHEN and CDR2 SYDVKM. This CDR3 contains 17 residues. CDR3 protein: CASSLGGVRGGNTEAFF. The CDR3, as DNA: TGTGCCAGCAGTTTAGGGGGTGTTAGAGGGGGCAACACTGAAGCTTTCTTT.

The chain combines TRBV27 with TRBJ1-2; D possibly corresponds to TRBD1 (5 bases). Germline V CDR1 and CDR2: MNHEY, SMNVEV (reference sequence). The CDR3 has 15 residues. V lost 5 bases, J lost 0 bases, and 13 bases lay in between. CDR3 sequence: CASSPGVGTNYGYTF. CDR3 sequence (DNA): TGTGCCAGCAGTCCGGGGGTGGGGACTAACTATGGCTACACCTTC.

The chain links TRBV5-6 to TRBJ1-5, with unresolved D. The germline gives CDR1 SGHDT, CDR2 YYEEEE. Trimming cost V 6 bases and J 5 bases, with 18 bases left between them. This CDR3 is built from 15 residues. For the CDR3, the DNA is TGTGCCAGCACTAATAAGAAGACACCCTATCAGCCCCAGCATTTT. It translates to CASTNKKTPYQPQHF.

The genes are TRBV5-1 and TRBJ2-3, with 7 bases matching TRBD2. This CDR3 has 16 residues. J was trimmed by 2 bases and V by 5 bases; bases with no gene match: 11. CDR1 is SGHRS and CDR2 is YFSETQ in the germline V gene. CDR3 residues: CASRPLAGETTDTQYF. In DNA form, the CDR3 reads TGCGCCAGCAGACCTCTCGCGGGGGAGACCACAGATACGCAGTATTTT.

This clone was picked up one time. This sequence joins TRBV29-1 and TRBJ1-2; 7 bases are shared with TRBD1. Germline CDR1 reads SQVTM; CDR2 reads ANQGSEA. The CDR3 is 13 residues long. V lost 4 bases to trimming and J lost 4 bases; unmatched junction nucleotides: 6. CDR3 sequence reads: CSVGTGHGYGYTF. CDR3 DNA sequence: TGCAGCGTTGGGACAGGCCACGGCTATGGCTACACCTTC.